What follows is one TCR beta chain and its context. The data were taken from a study of shared clonotypes between healthy human individuals. Assay used: immunoSEQ multiplex PCR; TCRdb lists only in-frame clones, some missing. The sample lists hundreds of thousands of clones, around 96% seen once, with 0.2% to 0.25% in the top ten. Terminally differentiated effector memory CD45RA+ cells were excluded from the naive CD8 cells, which were CD45RO-negative and positively selected for CCR7. The germline gives CDR1 MNHEY, CDR2 SVGAGI. The CDR3 runs 13 residues. V was clipped by 6 bases and J by 0 bases, with 8 bases between them.

The receptor was derived from a man aged 25-40 years in good health. This chain uses TRBV6-5 with TRBJ1-2; D is unclear. Specimen: naive CD8+ T cells sorted from blood. Here the CDR3 DNA reads TGTGCCAGCAGGGCGTTAGCTAACTATGGCTACACCTTC. Translating it yields CASRALANYGYTF.